Presented here are 17 T cell receptor beta chains from one specimen sequenced in a study of shared clonotypes between healthy human individuals (TCRdb year 2020). The receptor library was made with the immunoSEQ multiplex PCR assay. The clones in this table, taken by TCRdb from immuneACCESS, are in-frame only. Not every clone is retained; where verified, under half of the shortfall comes from an unresolved V gene, and the cause of the rest is unknown. This sample gives 1 million to 1.2 million clones in total; roughly 80% of them show up just once. The ten biggest clones cover approximately 0.95% of the sample. Source material: memory CD4+ T cells from PBMCs. This specimen's cell subset or site label, per the study, means: CD45RA-negative fraction. These receptor sequences come from a man aged 18 to 29 in good health. Some clones in this sample may be carry-over from other donors' samples.

CDR3 protein: CASSPTGEGQYF. The CDR3 nucleotides read TGTGCCAGCAGTCCCACAGGGGAAGGGCAGTACTTC. This chain joins TRBV2 and TRBJ2-7; 7 bases line up with TRBD1. V dropped 5 bases and J dropped 9; count of bases not matched to a gene: 7. There are 12 residues in the CDR3. Germline V CDR1 and CDR2: SNHLY, FYNNEI.

The V call is TRBV5-1, the J call TRBJ2-7; D may match TRBD1 or TRBD2 (5 bases each). V was pared by 4 bases and J by 1 base, with 24 bases between. CDR1 and CDR2 from the germline V gene are SGHRS and YFSETQ. The CDR3 sequence is 18 residues long. Here the CDR3 reads CASSDGGFDSRVSYEQYF. In DNA form, the CDR3 reads TGCGCCAGCAGCGACGGCGGGTTTGACAGCCGAGTTTCCTACGAGCAGTACTTC.

This chain connects TRBV6-1 to TRBJ1-1, with D uncertain. Germline loops: CDR1 MNHNS, CDR2 SASEGT. CDR3 length equals 15 residues. V dropped 2 bases and J dropped 0 bases, with 10 bases sitting between them. CDR3 residues: CASSESPGLNTEAFF. The CDR3 bases are TGTGCCAGCAGTGAATCCCCCGGCCTGAACACTGAAGCTTTCTTT.

The chain joins TRBV4-1 to TRBJ1-5; tentative D call: TRBD1 (5 bases). The V gene's germline CDR1 is MGHRA and CDR2 YSYEKL. Trimming stripped 0 bases from V and 7 bases from J, with 16 bases between. CDR3 length equals 16 residues. The chain's CDR3 is CASSQDLSQGRQPQHF. DNA of the CDR3: TGCGCCAGCAGCCAAGACCTATCCCAGGGAAGACAGCCCCAGCATTTT.

The CDR3 reads CASSLGTGLYEQYF. The DNA of the CDR3 is TGCGCCAGCAGCTTGGGAACAGGGCTATACGAGCAGTACTTC. The genes are TRBV5-1 and TRBJ2-7, with D perhaps TRBD1 (6 bases). This CDR3 is built from 14 residues. V gave up 0 bases and J gave up 4 bases, with 11 bases separating them. Germline values: CDR1 SGHRS, CDR2 YFSETQ.

This sequence joins TRBV28 and TRBJ1-2; D remains ambiguous. The germline CDR1 and CDR2 sequences are MDHEN and SYDVKM. The CDR3 has 15 amino acids. Trimming stripped 6 bases from V and 3 bases from J, with 17 bases between. This CDR3 reads CASREVGEGDYGYTF. The CDR3 nucleotides are TGTGCCAGCAGGGAGGTTGGGGAAGGAGACTATGGCTACACCTTC.

This clone has more than one count but fewer than ten. The chain recombines TRBV4-2 with TRBJ1-5; 7 nucleotides align to TRBD1. The CDR3 sequence is 16 residues long. V was pared by 3 bases and J by 6 bases, with 11 bases of the junction left unmatched. The V gene's germline CDR1 is LGHNA and CDR2 YNFKEQ. In DNA form, the CDR3 reads TGTGCCAGCAGCCAGCACCAAGACAGGGAAGGTCAGCCCCAGCATTTT. Protein: CASSQHQDREGQPQHF.

This sequence joins TRBV18 and TRBJ2-7; weak D call: TRBD2 (5 bases). The V gene lost 0 bases and the J gene lost 3 bases, with 9 bases spanning the gap. Germline CDR1 reads KGHSH; CDR2 reads LQKENI. There are 14 residues in the CDR3. In DNA, the CDR3 is TGTGCCAGCTCACCACCGTATGGAGGCTACGAGCAGTACTTC. Translating it yields CASSPPYGGYEQYF.

The rearrangement joins TRBV6-5 to TRBJ1-3; TRBD1 might be the D (6 bases). The CDR3 length is 14 residues. V lost 6 bases, J lost 0 bases, and 9 bases lay in between. Germline V gives CDR1 MNHEY, CDR2 SVGAGI. Here the CDR3 DNA reads TGTGCCAGCAGCCGAGGGGGCTCTGGAAACACCATATATTTT. Translation gives CASSRGGSGNTIYF.

This clone has just a few counts. This sequence joins TRBV30 and TRBJ1-2, with D possibly TRBD1 on 6 matching bases. Germline V gene sequence: CDR1 GTSNPN, CDR2 SVGIG (reference sequence). V gave up 8 bases and J gave up 6 bases, with 22 bases separating them. The CDR3 consists of 14 residues. The CDR3 loop is CAHYSSGDVDGYTF. The CDR3 DNA sequence: TGTGCCCACTACTCCTCAGGGGATGTAGATGGCTACACCTTC.

CDR3 DNA: TGTGCCAGCAGCTTAATGGGGGTGTCAGAGACCCAGTACTTC. Translated, it gives CASSLMGVSETQYF. This rearrangement joins TRBV11-3 to TRBJ2-5; D is perhaps TRBD1 or TRBD2 (5 bases each). Germline V gene sequence: CDR1 SGHNT, CDR2 YENEEA. With 2 bases removed from V and 4 bases from J, the gap between germline ends came to 11 bases. The CDR3 extends over 14 amino acids.

The chain carries TRBV18 and TRBJ1-2; D might be TRBD1 (6 bases). V was pared by 0 bases and J by 7 bases, with 18 bases between. The CDR3 is 16 amino acids. Germline values: CDR1 KGHSH, CDR2 LQKENI. This chain's CDR3 is CASSPPAVRGDGGYTF. The CDR3 DNA reads as TGTGCCAGCTCACCACCGGCAGTCAGGGGTGACGGTGGCTACACCTTC. Together with reference TRBV18 and TRBJ1-2, the CDR3 gives the full variable domain: NAGVMQNPRHLVRRRGQEARLRCSPMKGHSHVYWYRQLPEEGLKFMVYLQKENIIDESGMPKERFSAEFPKEGPSILRIQQVVRGDSAAYFCASSPPAVRGDGGYTFGSGTRLTVV.

In its sample, this clone was seen a few times. The chain joins TRBV29-1 to TRBJ1-3; D is unresolved. Trimming shortened V by 4 bases and J by 0 bases, and 4 bases separated the two germline ends. Germline lookup yields CDR1 SQVTM and CDR2 ANQGSEA. The CDR3 is 12 residues long. The CDR3 region has the DNA TGCAGCGTTGGAAGCTCTGGAAACACCATATATTTT. It yields the protein CSVGSSGNTIYF.

The chain joins TRBV7-3 to TRBJ1-2; 11 positions agree with TRBD1. This CDR3 is 15 amino acids long. Per germline, CDR1 SGHTA and CDR2 FQGTGA. J gave up 8 bases and V 4 bases, and 9 bases lay outside the gene matches. This CDR3 reads CASSSGQGVTRGYTF. The CDR3 DNA reads as TGTGCCAGCAGCTCGGGACAGGGGGTAACTAGAGGCTACACCTTC.

This chain links TRBV9 with TRBJ2-7, with a tentative D call TRBD1 (7 bases). The CDR3 extends over 16 amino acids. V gave up 3 bases and J gave up 4 bases, with 20 bases separating them. The germline CDR1 and CDR2 sequences are SGDLS and YYNGEE. The CDR3 loop reads CASSGRDSQLKYEQYF. CDR3 DNA sequence: TGTGCCAGCAGCGGGAGGGACAGCCAGCTTAAGTACGAGCAGTACTTC.

J is TRBJ1-2 and V is TRBV14; no firm D call. This CDR3 has 16 residues. In germline, CDR1 is SGHDN, CDR2 FVKESK. V dropped 2 bases and J dropped 0 bases, with 13 bases sitting between them. Here the CDR3 reads CASSQLPQSTNYGYTF. The CDR3 DNA reads as TGTGCCAGCAGCCAACTCCCGCAGAGCACTAACTATGGCTACACCTTC.

The V call is TRBV2, the J call TRBJ1-6, with a possible D match to TRBD1 (6 bases). The germline V gene has CDR1 SNHLY and CDR2 FYNNEI. The CDR3 has 15 residues. The V end was cut by 3 bases, the J end by 5 bases, with 11 bases between. The CDR3 region is CASSDRDTNNSPLHF. The CDR3 coding sequence is TGTGCCAGCAGTGACCGGGACACCAATAATTCACCCCTCCACTTT.